These 2 T cell receptor beta chains were all obtained from the same sample, sequenced in a study of blood T cell repertoires in COVID-19. Clones were sequenced by immunoSEQ multiplex PCR, and TCRdb holds only the in-frame ones, with some missing. Of about 190,000 clones in the sample, just under 80% were seen once. Source material: peripheral blood. The receptors were sampled from a woman older than 75 with active or convalescent COVID-19.

The chain links TRBV28 to TRBJ2-7, with TRBD2 as a possible D gene (5 bases). This CDR3 spans 17 amino acids. V shed 3 bases and J shed 2 bases, with 20 bases lying between them. Per the germline V gene, CDR1 is MDHEN and CDR2 is SYDVKM. CDR3 region: CASSFGMGVAGTYEQYF. CDR3 coding DNA: TGTGCCAGCAGTTTTGGCATGGGAGTGGCAGGTACCTACGAGCAGTACTTC. Complete variable domain (other parts from reference TRBV28 and TRBJ2-7): DVKVTQSSRYLVKRTGEKVFLECVQDMDHENMFWYRQDPGLGLRLIYFSYDVKMKEKGDIPEGYSVSREKKERFSLILESASTNQTSMYLCASSFGMGVAGTYEQYFGPGTRLTVT.

The V gene is TRBV6-5, the J gene TRBJ2-7; D is possibly TRBD2 (6 bases). Trimming took off 6 bases at V and 0 bases at J, with 15 bases between the two ends. Germline assignment: CDR1 MNHEY and CDR2 SVGAGI. CDR3 length equals 15 residues. The CDR3 bases are TGTGCCAGCAGCCTCATCCAGGGAGGCTCCTACGAGCAGTACTTC. This encodes CASSLIQGGSYEQYF.